A selection of T cell receptor beta chains follows, all from one sample in a study of cytomegalovirus exposure and HLA in healthy donors. Measured with immunoSEQ multiplex PCR; TCRdb has only the in-frame clones, and not every one. The sample holds around 99,000 clones, 76% seen once. Sequencing was done on a sample of PBMCs. The receptor source for this set is a woman in her forties or fifties in good health and CMV-seropositive. CDR3s include the opening cysteine and the closing phenylalanine or tryptophan. The order of the fields is CDR3 DNA, CDR3 protein, clone size, D gene, J gene, V gene. The D gene is left open where the match is weak. Only some rows state a clone size, as once, few, many or a class for expanded clones.

CDR3nt: TGCGCCACTAGCGCGCTCCTCCTGGGCGAGCAGTACTTC
CDR3aa: CATSALLLGEQYF
abundance: -
d_gene: -
j_gene: TRBJ2-7
v_gene: TRBV4-3

CDR3nt: TGTGCCAGCTCACGCACCGGGACAGCGAAAGGAGTGAACACCGGGGAGCTGTTTTTT
CDR3aa: CASSRTGTAKGVNTGELFF
abundance: few
d_gene: TRBD1
j_gene: TRBJ2-2
v_gene: TRBV18

CDR3nt: TGTGCCACCAGCAGAGCCCAGACTAGCGCTTTATCCTACGAGCAGTACTTC
CDR3aa: CATSRAQTSALSYEQYF
abundance: once
d_gene: TRBD2
j_gene: TRBJ2-7
v_gene: TRBV15

CDR3nt: TGTGCCAGCAGTCGGGGGGCGTATGAAAAACTGTTTTTT
CDR3aa: CASSRGAYEKLFF
abundance: -
d_gene: -
j_gene: TRBJ1-4
v_gene: TRBV6-1

CDR3nt: TGTGCTAGTGGTTTTCGGGCGGGGGGGCCATACAATGAGCAGTTCTTC
CDR3aa: CASGFRAGGPYNEQFF
abundance: -
d_gene: TRBD2
j_gene: TRBJ2-1
v_gene: TRBV12-5

CDR3nt: TGTGCCAGCAGCTTAAGGCGGGGGGGCACAGATACGCAGTATTTT
CDR3aa: CASSLRRGGTDTQYF
abundance: -
d_gene: TRBD2
j_gene: TRBJ2-3
v_gene: TRBV5-4

CDR3nt: TGTGCCACCAGCGCGGAGCGAGGAGCGGGCTACACCTTC
CDR3aa: CATSAERGAGYTF
abundance: -
d_gene: -
j_gene: TRBJ1-2
v_gene: TRBV15

CDR3nt: TGTGCCAGTAGCAGACAGGGGGCGGAGGCAGATACGCAGTATTTT
CDR3aa: CASSRQGAEADTQYF
abundance: few
d_gene: TRBD1
j_gene: TRBJ2-3
v_gene: TRBV19

CDR3nt: TGTGCCAGCAGCTGGGTTAGCGGGTCCTCGGGAGGTACCGGGGAGCTGTTTTTT
CDR3aa: CASSWVSGSSGGTGELFF
abundance: -
d_gene: TRBD2
j_gene: TRBJ2-2
v_gene: TRBV7-8

CDR3nt: TGTGCCAGCAGCCGCCCTGGGGGGATGGGTGGCTACACCTTC
CDR3aa: CASSRPGGMGGYTF
abundance: -
d_gene: -
j_gene: TRBJ1-2
v_gene: TRBV6-6

CDR3nt: TGTGCCAGCACACACTACGGGGAGGCCGGGGAGCTGTTTTTT
CDR3aa: CASTHYGEAGELFF
abundance: -
d_gene: -
j_gene: TRBJ2-2
v_gene: TRBV6-6

CDR3nt: TGCGCCAGCAGCTCGTCGTGGGGGGGCGGGGAGCTGTTTTTT
CDR3aa: CASSSSWGGGELFF
abundance: few
d_gene: TRBD2
j_gene: TRBJ2-2
v_gene: TRBV5-1

CDR3nt: TGTGCCAGCACCGGGACAGGGAAGGTGAATCTCCAGCATTTT
CDR3aa: CASTGTGKVNLQHF
abundance: few
d_gene: TRBD1
j_gene: TRBJ1-5
v_gene: TRBV6-6

CDR3nt: TGCGCCAGCAGCCAAGGACACGAACCTTCCTACGAGCAGTACTTC
CDR3aa: CASSQGHEPSYEQYF
abundance: few
d_gene: -
j_gene: TRBJ2-7
v_gene: TRBV5-1

CDR3nt: TGTGCCAGCAGTTTGGACAGGGAAGATACGCAGTATTTT
CDR3aa: CASSLDREDTQYF
abundance: -
d_gene: TRBD1
j_gene: TRBJ2-3
v_gene: TRBV27

CDR3nt: TGTGCCAGTAGTATTTGGGGACAGGCCGGTCAGCCCCAGCATTTT
CDR3aa: CASSIWGQAGQPQHF
abundance: once
d_gene: TRBD1
j_gene: TRBJ1-5
v_gene: TRBV19

CDR3nt: TGTGCCAGCAGCTTAGCGGCAGGCTTGAACACTGAAGCTTTCTTT
CDR3aa: CASSLAAGLNTEAFF
abundance: -
d_gene: -
j_gene: TRBJ1-1
v_gene: TRBV7-9

CDR3nt: TGTGCCAGCAGCCCGGCGGGGGGAAGGGGGCGGAAGAACACTGAAGCTTTCTTT
CDR3aa: CASSPAGGRGRKNTEAFF
abundance: -
d_gene: TRBD1
j_gene: TRBJ1-1
v_gene: TRBV7-6

CDR3nt: TGTGCCAGCAGCACTAGCGGGAGCTGGTACGAGCAGTACTTC
CDR3aa: CASSTSGSWYEQYF
abundance: -
d_gene: TRBD2
j_gene: TRBJ2-7
v_gene: TRBV7-9

CDR3nt: TGTGCCAGCAGTGAGTGGGGGGGCTCCCAAGAGACCCAGTACTTC
CDR3aa: CASSEWGGSQETQYF
abundance: -
d_gene: -
j_gene: TRBJ2-5
v_gene: TRBV25-1

CDR3nt: TGTGCCAGCAGCGAAGACACGGCCGAGCAGTTCTTC
CDR3aa: CASSEDTAEQFF
abundance: -
d_gene: -
j_gene: TRBJ2-1
v_gene: TRBV7-9

CDR3nt: TGTGCCAGCAGCCCGAGGGGGACAGATACGCAGTATTTT
CDR3aa: CASSPRGTDTQYF
abundance: few
d_gene: -
j_gene: TRBJ2-3
v_gene: TRBV6-5

CDR3nt: TGCAGCGGGGTGACAGGGGAACCTCATGGCTACACCTTC
CDR3aa: CSGVTGEPHGYTF
abundance: once
d_gene: TRBD1
j_gene: TRBJ1-2
v_gene: TRBV29-1

CDR3nt: TGTTCCAGCAGCTTAGGAACAGACTATGGCTACACCTTC
CDR3aa: CSSSLGTDYGYTF
abundance: once
d_gene: -
j_gene: TRBJ1-2
v_gene: TRBV7-9

CDR3nt: TGCGCCAGCAGCTTGTGGGGGGCGGGGGATGAAGAGACCCAGTACTTC
CDR3aa: CASSLWGAGDEETQYF
abundance: -
d_gene: -
j_gene: TRBJ2-5
v_gene: TRBV5-1

CDR3nt: TGTGCCAGCAGTGAAAGCACCGAAGCTTTCTTT
CDR3aa: CASSESTEAFF
abundance: few
d_gene: -
j_gene: TRBJ1-1
v_gene: TRBV6-5

CDR3nt: TGCGCCAGCAGCCAAGAAGTATTAGCGGGGACTAGCACAGATACGCAGTATTTT
CDR3aa: CASSQEVLAGTSTDTQYF
abundance: -
d_gene: TRBD2
j_gene: TRBJ2-3
v_gene: TRBV4-3

CDR3nt: TGCGCCAGCAGCCAAATCGGACAGGTATCTGGCTACACCTTC
CDR3aa: CASSQIGQVSGYTF
abundance: once
d_gene: TRBD1
j_gene: TRBJ1-2
v_gene: TRBV4-3

CDR3nt: TGTGCCAGCAGCTTGTACCCGGGACCCCCAAGGGGGGAGACCCAGTACTTC
CDR3aa: CASSLYPGPPRGETQYF
abundance: -
d_gene: -
j_gene: TRBJ2-5
v_gene: TRBV5-5

CDR3nt: TGTGCCAATCCAGGTGGTTGGACTGAAGCTTTCTTT
CDR3aa: CANPGGWTEAFF
abundance: -
d_gene: -
j_gene: TRBJ1-1
v_gene: TRBV19

CDR3nt: TGTGCCAGCAGCGGACTAGCGGTCAACACCGGGGAGCTGTTTTTT
CDR3aa: CASSGLAVNTGELFF
abundance: few
d_gene: TRBD2
j_gene: TRBJ2-2
v_gene: TRBV27

CDR3nt: TGTGCCAGCAGCTTAGAGGGGAGGCGCAATCAGCCCCAGCATTTT
CDR3aa: CASSLEGRRNQPQHF
abundance: -
d_gene: -
j_gene: TRBJ1-5
v_gene: TRBV7-2

CDR3nt: TGTGCCAGCAGGGGGCTGGAGGGGTTCACTGAAGCTTTCTTT
CDR3aa: CASRGLEGFTEAFF
abundance: -
d_gene: -
j_gene: TRBJ1-1
v_gene: TRBV5-8

CDR3nt: TGTGCCATCAGTGAGTCGAAACAGGGTGAAGAGACCCAGTACTTC
CDR3aa: CAISESKQGEETQYF
abundance: -
d_gene: -
j_gene: TRBJ2-5
v_gene: TRBV10-3

CDR3nt: TGTGCCAGCAGTGCCTGGACAGGGGGCGCGGAGACCCAGTACTTC
CDR3aa: CASSAWTGGAETQYF
abundance: -
d_gene: TRBD1
j_gene: TRBJ2-5
v_gene: TRBV27

CDR3nt: TGCGCCAGCAGTTCCGAAGGGCTAGCGGGGCTCTACACAGATACGCAGTATTTT
CDR3aa: CASSSEGLAGLYTDTQYF
abundance: few
d_gene: TRBD2
j_gene: TRBJ2-3
v_gene: TRBV5-1

CDR3nt: TGTGCCAGCAGTTGGTCCAGCGGGAGGGTACTCACCGGGGAGCTGTTTTTT
CDR3aa: CASSWSSGRVLTGELFF
abundance: few
d_gene: TRBD2
j_gene: TRBJ2-2
v_gene: TRBV27

CDR3nt: TGTGCCAGCAGCTTAGAACGGGGTGATACGCAGTATTTT
CDR3aa: CASSLERGDTQYF
abundance: -
d_gene: -
j_gene: TRBJ2-3
v_gene: TRBV7-2

CDR3nt: TGCGCCAGCAAACTAGCGGGGGAGGGAGATACGCAGTATTTT
CDR3aa: CASKLAGEGDTQYF
abundance: -
d_gene: TRBD2
j_gene: TRBJ2-3
v_gene: TRBV5-1

CDR3nt: TGCGCCAGCAGCTTCTGGCTAGCGGGAGAATCCGCCTACGAGCAGTACTTC
CDR3aa: CASSFWLAGESAYEQYF
abundance: few
d_gene: TRBD2
j_gene: TRBJ2-7
v_gene: TRBV5-1

CDR3nt: TGTGCCAGCAGCTCTGGACTCAAGACCTACGAGCAGTACTTC
CDR3aa: CASSSGLKTYEQYF
abundance: -
d_gene: -
j_gene: TRBJ2-7
v_gene: TRBV13